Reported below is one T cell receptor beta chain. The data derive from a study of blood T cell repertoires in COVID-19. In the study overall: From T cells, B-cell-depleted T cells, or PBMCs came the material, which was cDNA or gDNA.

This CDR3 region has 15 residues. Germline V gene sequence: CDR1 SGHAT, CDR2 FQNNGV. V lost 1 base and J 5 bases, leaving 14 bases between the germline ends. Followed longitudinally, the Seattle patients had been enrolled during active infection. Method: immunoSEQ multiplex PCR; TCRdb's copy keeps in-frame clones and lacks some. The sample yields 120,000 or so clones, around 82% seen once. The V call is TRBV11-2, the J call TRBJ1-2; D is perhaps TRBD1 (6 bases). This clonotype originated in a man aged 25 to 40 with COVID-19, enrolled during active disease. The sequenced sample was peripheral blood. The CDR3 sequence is CASSLGAGVDYGYTF. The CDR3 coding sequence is TGTGCCAGCAGCTTAGGGGCAGGGGTTGATTATGGCTACACCTTC.